The 20 T cell receptor beta chains given below trace back to one sample, sequenced in a study of T cell responses to AZD1222 COVID-19 vaccine (dated by TCRdb to the early 2020s). The time point label for this specimen denotes: baseline before first vaccination. The treatment or condition label, as the study defines it: meningococcal conjugate vaccine given as trial control. Receptor libraries were prepared by the immunoSEQ multiplex PCR assay. Entries here come from immuneACCESS through TCRdb and include only in-frame sequences with V and J called. Some clones fail to appear in such tables; in the studies checked, an unresolved V gene covers under half of the shortfall, and the cause of the remainder is unknown. This sample is represented by approximately 98,000 clones; approximately 89% of them were singletons. The top ten clonotypes cover around 3.3% of the sample. The sequenced sample was peripheral blood, obtained on day 0 of MenACWY control vaccination. The receptors derive from an adult in good health.

This rearrangement joins TRBV6-5 to TRBJ2-7, with a tentative D call TRBD2 (6 bases). The V gene lost 2 bases and the J gene lost 3 bases, with 11 bases spanning the gap. The CDR3 runs to 14 residues. Germline CDR1 and CDR2: MNHEY and SVGAGI. The CDR3 DNA is TGTGCCAGCAGTTACGAGGTGGAGGGCTACGAGCAGTACTTC. Its translation: CASSYEVEGYEQYF.

This chain uses TRBV7-9 with TRBJ2-5, with TRBD2 identical over 7 bases. The germline CDR1 and CDR2 sequences are SEHNR and FQNEAQ (reference sequence). J gave up 1 base and V 2 bases, and 4 bases lay outside the gene matches. CDR3 size: 15 residues. Written as DNA, the CDR3 is TGTGCCAGCAGCTTACTCGGGACTACCCAAGAGACCCAGTACTTC. Its translation is CASSLLGTTQETQYF.

The count of this clone is one. The chain couples TRBV5-4 to TRBJ2-7; TRBD2 might be the D (6 bases). V was shortened by 0 bases and J by 4 bases, with 8 bases between the two germline ends. The CDR3 extends over 13 amino acids. Germline values: CDR1 SGHNT, CDR2 YYREEE (reference sequence). Written as DNA, the CDR3 is TGTGCCAGCAGCTTGGCGGGGAGGTACGAGCAGTACTTC. Amino acids: CASSLAGRYEQYF.

The chain couples TRBV3-1 (or the pseudogene TRBV3-2) to TRBJ2-2; D not resolved. The CDR3 loop spans 16 amino acids. CDR1 and CDR2 from the germline V gene are LGHDT and YNNKEL (reference sequence). The V end was cut by 1 base, the J end by 0 bases, with 9 bases between. The CDR3 DNA sequence: TGTGCCAGCAGCCAAGTGACGCCGGCGAACACCGGGGAGCTGTTTTTT. It translates to CASSQVTPANTGELFF.

The chain joins TRBV7-3 to TRBJ2-1; tentative D call: TRBD2 (5 bases). This CDR3 is built from 15 residues. Germline V gene sequence: CDR1 SGHTA, CDR2 FQGTGA. V was pared by 4 bases and J by 9 bases, with 19 bases between. CDR3 region: CASSSRVAGRAEQFF. CDR3 sequence (DNA): TGTGCCAGCAGCTCGAGGGTAGCCGGTCGCGCTGAGCAGTTCTTC. Full variable domain (outside the CDR3, taken from reference TRBV7-3 and TRBJ2-1): GAGVSQTPSNKVTEKGKYVELRCDPISGHTALYWYRQSLGQGPEFLIYFQGTGAADDSGLPNDRFFAVRPEGSVSTLKIQRTERGDSAVYLCASSSRVAGRAEQFFGPGTRLTVL.

The chain is built from TRBV7-3 and TRBJ2-5, with a tentative D call TRBD1 (5 bases). The CDR3 covers 13 residues. The germline V and J ends were trimmed by 4 bases and 5 bases, with 11 bases remaining between them. Germline CDR1 and CDR2: SGHTA and FQGTGA. CDR3 amino acids: CASSSLGRETQYF. CDR3 in DNA: TGTGCCAGCAGCTCACTGGGGCGGGAGACCCAGTACTTC.

This clone came up once. V is TRBV4-1 and J is TRBJ2-2; D not resolved. The germline gives CDR1 MGHRA, CDR2 YSYEKL. The CDR3 is made up of 17 amino acids. V was pared by 0 bases and J by 3 bases, with 14 bases between. CDR3 in DNA: TGCGCCAGCAGCCAAGATGGCGCCCCGGCGGACACCGGGGAGCTGTTTTTT. Translating it yields CASSQDGAPADTGELFF.

CDR3 sequence reads: CASIGQGNYEQYF. Written as DNA, the CDR3 is TGTGCCAGCATCGGGCAGGGGAACTACGAGCAGTACTTC. V usage is TRBV28 and J usage is TRBJ2-7, with D perhaps matching TRBD1 (6 bases). The CDR3 is made up of 13 amino acids. CDR1 and CDR2 from the germline V gene are MDHEN and SYDVKM. V lost 7 bases, J lost 3 bases, and 13 bases lay in between. Using reference TRBV28 and TRBJ2-7 for the parts outside the CDR3, the full variable domain is DVKVTQSSRYLVKRTGEKVFLECVQDMDHENMFWYRQDPGLGLRLIYFSYDVKMKEKGDIPEGYSVSREKKERFSLILESASTNQTSMYLCASIGQGNYEQYFGPGTRLTVT.

The chain joins TRBV19 to TRBJ1-1, with 10 nucleotides matching TRBD1. Per germline, CDR1 LNHDA and CDR2 SQIVND (reference sequence). This CDR3 spans 15 amino acids. Trimming at V came to 3 bases and at J to 2 bases, leaving 3 bases not matched to a gene. CDR3 amino acids: CASSMGDRGNTEAFF. The CDR3 region has the DNA TGTGCCAGTAGTATGGGGGACAGGGGCAACACTGAAGCTTTCTTT.

This chain connects TRBV6-5 to TRBJ2-2; 8 bases fit TRBD1. V was pared by 8 bases and J by 4 bases, with 9 bases of the junction left unmatched. The CDR3 has 15 residues. Germline V CDR1 and CDR2: MNHEY, SVGAGI. The CDR3, as DNA: TGTGCCAGCTCGCCGCAGGGGGCCCTCACCGGGGAGCTGTTTTTT. Protein sequence: CASSPQGALTGELFF.

The rearrangement joins TRBV6-5 to TRBJ2-7, with TRBD2 matching over 7 bases. CDR1 is MNHEY, CDR2 SVGAGI, per germline. Trimming cost V 2 bases and J 1 base; bases outside gene matches: 5. The CDR3 has 15 amino acids. The CDR3 DNA reads as TGTGCCAGCAGTTACGGGGGAGGGCTTTCCTACGAGCAGTACTTC. Amino acids: CASSYGGGLSYEQYF.

Of note for this clone: Other DNA sequences in the same sample also yield this CDR3. This chain uses TRBV9 with TRBJ1-1; possible D gene TRBD1, 5 bases. Germline V lookup: CDR1 SGDLS, CDR2 YYNGEE. The V end was cut by 2 bases, the J end by 4 bases, with 9 bases between. This CDR3 comprises 13 residues. The CDR3 spells CASSVGGATEAFF. CDR3 coding DNA: TGTGCCAGCAGCGTTGGAGGGGCCACTGAAGCTTTCTTT.

The chain combines TRBV7-2 with TRBJ2-5; D is unclear. The CDR3 contains 13 residues. Trimming cost V 6 bases and J 2 bases, with 10 bases left between them. Germline CDR1 and CDR2: SGHTA and FQGNSA. DNA for the CDR3: TGTGCCAGCAGTCGTCGAGTGCAAGAGACCCAGTACTTC. Its protein product is CASSRRVQETQYF.

This chain links TRBV19 with TRBJ2-3; possibly TRBD2 for D (6 bases). Germline lookup yields CDR1 LNHDA and CDR2 SQIVND (reference sequence). The CDR3 extends over 15 amino acids. V lost 5 bases, J lost 1 base, and 13 bases lay in between. Here the CDR3 DNA reads TGTGCCAGTAGTGGGGGACTCCGAGGCACAGATACGCAGTATTTT. This translates into CASSGGLRGTDTQYF. Full variable domain (remainder filled in from reference TRBV19 and TRBJ2-3): DGGITQSPKYLFRKEGQNVTLSCEQNLNHDAMYWYRQDPGQGLRLIYYSQIVNDFQKGDIAEGYSVSREKKESFPLTVTSAQKNPTAFYLCASSGGLRGTDTQYFGPGTRLTVL.

The chain uses TRBV24-1 and TRBJ2-3; D is perhaps TRBD1 or TRBD2 (6 bases each). Trimming removed 2 bases from V and 5 bases from J, with 13 bases in between. The CDR3 spans 15 residues. Germline lookup yields CDR1 KGHDR and CDR2 SFDVKD. CDR3 loop: CATSDSRGQGDTQYF. The CDR3 nucleotides are TGTGCCACCAGTGATTCTCGGGGGCAGGGAGATACGCAGTATTTT.

This chain uses TRBV7-9 with TRBJ2-2; D is uncertain. Trimming shortened V by 5 bases and J by 7 bases, and 14 bases separated the two germline ends. The CDR3 extends over 14 amino acids. Germline loops: CDR1 SEHNR, CDR2 FQNEAQ (reference sequence). In nucleotides, the CDR3 is TGTGCCAGCAGCCAAGACGGATATAGCGGGGAGCTGTTTTTT. It yields the protein CASSQDGYSGELFF.

V gene TRBV19 combines with J gene TRBJ2-3, with D maybe TRBD1 (6 bases). Trimming shortened V by 3 bases and J by 1 base, and 11 bases separated the two germline ends. Per the germline V gene, CDR1 is LNHDA and CDR2 is SQIVND (reference sequence). This CDR3 has 15 residues. The DNA of the CDR3 is TGTGCCAGTAGTATGACAGGATGGGGCACAGATACGCAGTATTTT. It is translated as CASSMTGWGTDTQYF.

This rearrangement joins TRBV18 to TRBJ2-7; 10 nucleotides align to TRBD1. This CDR3 is built from 15 residues. Germline V gene data show CDR1 as KGHSH and CDR2 as LQKENI. V trimming: 3 bases; J trimming: 4 bases; junction bases outside the gene matches: 6. The CDR3 sequence is CASSPGTGEGYEQYF. DNA for the CDR3: TGTGCCAGCTCACCGGGGACAGGGGAGGGTTACGAGCAGTACTTC.

The rearrangement links TRBV12-5 to TRBJ2-7; D may be TRBD1 (5 bases). Trimming stripped 3 bases from V and 3 bases from J, with 27 bases between. The germline CDR1 and CDR2 sequences are LGHNT and FRNRAP. This CDR3 has 19 residues. The CDR3: CASGFPITYPGSTLYEQYF. For the CDR3, the DNA is TGTGCTAGTGGTTTTCCAATCACCTACCCAGGGTCAACCCTCTACGAGCAGTACTTC.

V usage is TRBV2 and J usage is TRBJ1-1, with D uncertain. The CDR3 loop spans 12 amino acids. Germline CDR1 is SNHLY and CDR2 is FYNNEI. V was pared by 7 bases and J by 7 bases, with 13 bases between. The CDR3 loop reads CASTDNGGEAFF. The CDR3 DNA reads TGTGCCAGCACCGATAACGGAGGTGAAGCTTTCTTT. The variable domain in full, completed from reference TRBV2 and TRBJ1-1, reads EPEVTQTPSHQVTQMGQEVILRCVPISNHLYFYWYRQILGQKVEFLVSFYNNEISEKSEIFDDQFSVERPDGSNFTLKIRSTKLEDSAMYFCASTDNGGEAFFGQGTRLTVV.